The present TCR beta chain was sequenced within a study of T cells after yellow fever vaccination. Study information: In the case of low-cell-number fractions, SMART-Seq v4 Ultra Low Input was used for preparation. Study results and caveats: Among primary-vaccination clones, most reappeared after the booster, at 95% to 96% for CD4 and about 90% for CD8.

This clonotype was counted at least ten times. Its specificity is not known. TCRdb recomputed calls from the 5' RACE reads with MiXCR, one row per CDR3 protein. This sample has over 120,000 distinct CDR3 sequences, with about 6.2% found just once. V lost 4 bases and J lost 5, with 15 bases in between. Germline V CDR1 and CDR2: SGHRS, YFSETQ. This CDR3 region has 15 residues. Source: CD4+ T cells sorted from PBMCs, taken 10 days after the yellow fever booster vaccination. The V call is TRBV5-1, the J call TRBJ2-2, with D maybe TRBD2 (6 bases). The clonotype originates from a man in his thirties or forties who received the YFV17D yellow fever vaccine. CDR3 loop: CASSPYTSRTGELFF. The CDR3 DNA follows: TGCGCCAGCAGCCCCTATACTAGCCGTACCGGGGAGCTGTTTTTT.